The 2 T cell receptor beta chains presented below share a single source sample, sequenced in a study of shared clonotypes between healthy human individuals. Clones were read by immunoSEQ multiplex PCR, and TCRdb kept only the in-frame ones, dropping some. This table has around 690,000 clones, 90% appearing once. The sample consisted of memory CD8+ T cells from PBMCs. Subset reported: CD45RO+ cells pooled with CCR7-negative TemRA cells. The origin of the receptors is a man younger than 35 in good health. Some clones in this sample may be carry-over from other donors' samples.

The chain combines TRBV4-1 with TRBJ2-1; tentatively, D is TRBD2 (5 bases). V gave up 0 bases and J gave up 2 bases, with 17 bases separating them. Germline CDR1 and CDR2: MGHRA and YSYEKL. The CDR3 runs 18 residues. CDR3 protein: CASSQDPPTGSPYNEQFF. Written as DNA, the CDR3 is TGCGCCAGCAGCCAAGATCCTCCAACGGGAAGCCCCTACAATGAGCAGTTCTTC.

The chain employs TRBV10-2 and TRBJ2-7; D may be TRBD1 (6 bases). CDR1 WSHSY and CDR2 SAAADI come from the germline V gene. Trimming removed 8 bases from V and 0 bases from J, with 14 bases in between. The CDR3 consists of 14 residues. CDR3 nucleotides: TGCGCCAGCGGCCGGGACACCAACTCCTACGAGCAGTACTTC. The encoded protein is CASGRDTNSYEQYF.